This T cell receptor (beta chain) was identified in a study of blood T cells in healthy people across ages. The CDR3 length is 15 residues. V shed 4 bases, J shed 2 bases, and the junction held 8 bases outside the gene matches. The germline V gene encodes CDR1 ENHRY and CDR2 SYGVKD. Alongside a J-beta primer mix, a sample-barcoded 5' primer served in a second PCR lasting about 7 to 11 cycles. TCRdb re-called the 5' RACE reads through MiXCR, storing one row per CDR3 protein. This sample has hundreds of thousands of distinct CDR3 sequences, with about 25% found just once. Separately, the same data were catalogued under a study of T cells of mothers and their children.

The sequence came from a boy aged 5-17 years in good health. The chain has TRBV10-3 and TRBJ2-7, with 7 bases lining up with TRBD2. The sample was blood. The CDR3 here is CAISGSPSGAYEQYF. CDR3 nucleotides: TGTGCCATCAGTGGTTCCCCTAGCGGAGCCTACGAGCAGTACTTC.